The source of this T cell receptor beta chain is a study of cytomegalovirus exposure and HLA in healthy donors. With respect to this clone: Its specificity is unknown.

CDR3 length equals 15 residues. Germline assignment: CDR1 MNHEY and CDR2 SVGAGI. With 4 bases clipped from V and 2 bases from J, the junction kept 7 bases outside the gene matches. It was with 60 Vbeta and 13 Jbeta primers that the PCR ran. Some clones are missing from TCRdb's copy, which holds only in-frame ones; the method was immunoSEQ multiplex PCR. The table has over 150,000 clones, about 68% seen once; the top ten hold around 1.9%. Regarding the study as a whole: In a later analysis, at a false discovery rate of 0.05, 17,000 or so TCR beta sequences were associated with HLA alleles.

This receptor was taken from a man younger than 40 in good health and CMV-seronegative. Sample: PBMCs. The rearrangement links TRBV6-5 to TRBJ2-7; 8 nucleotides align to TRBD1. The CDR3 loop is CASSSDRTGTYEQYF. In DNA form, the CDR3 reads TGTGCCAGCAGTTCCGACCGGACAGGGACCTACGAGCAGTACTTC.